These 20 T cell receptor beta chains were sequenced from one sample in a study of T-cell reconstitution after alpha-beta-depleted transplantation in children. Unique molecular identifiers were incorporated into the prepared TCRbeta library. MiXCR, applied by TCRdb to the PCR reads, yields one record per CDR3 protein. In the table there are about 980,000 distinct CDR3 sequences, about 29% of which are singletons. This sample comprised PBMCs, mostly from graft donor cells, obtained 360 days after TCRalphabeta/CD19-depleted stem cell transplant. The receptors were gathered from a boy under two years old who had a stem cell transplant for SCID, so the T cells may come from the graft donor.

This clonotype appeared a single time. This CDR3 is missing its conserved last phenylalanine or tryptophan, likely due to a read error. No DNA is shown, since the ends of the CDR3 on it are uncertain; the CDR3 is the one TCRdb lists. The CDR3 loop is CASSKKGPLHS. The chain has TRBV21-1 and TRBJ1-6. TRBV21-1 is reported as a pseudogene. The CDR3 has 11 residues if both end residues are counted.

This chain links TRBV12-3 or TRBV12-4 with TRBJ2-2; D might be TRBD2 (7 bases). Trimming shortened V by 4 bases and J by 5 bases, and 20 bases separated the two germline ends. The CDR3 extends over 17 amino acids. The CDR3 DNA sequence: TGTGCCAGCAGTTCCCCTATTGGGGGGGGCGCAACCGGGGAGCTGTTTTTT. Its protein product is CASSSPIGGGATGELFF.

This sequence joins TRBV12-3 or TRBV12-4 and TRBJ2-1; 14 positions agree with TRBD2. The V gene end was trimmed by 7 bases and the J gene end by 7 bases; junction bases not matched to a gene: 9. The CDR3 contains 16 residues. CDR3: CASTDGLAGGGNEQFF. In DNA form, the CDR3 reads TGTGCCAGCACCGACGGACTAGCGGGGGGTGGGAATGAGCAGTTCTTC.

This rearrangement joins TRBV7-8 to TRBJ2-5; 11 bases are a match to TRBD2. The CDR3 loop spans 16 amino acids. V trimming: 1 base; J trimming: 3 bases; junction bases outside the gene matches: 4. Germline assignment: CDR1 SGHVS and CDR2 FQNEAQ. Here the CDR3 reads CASSLGVGLAEETQYF. The CDR3 bases are TGTGCCAGCAGCTTAGGCGTGGGACTAGCGGAAGAGACCCAGTACTTC.

The rearrangement links TRBV29-1 to TRBJ2-3; 14 nucleotides line up with TRBD2. Germline values: CDR1 SQVTM, CDR2 ANQGSEA. With 6 bases clipped from V and 7 bases from J, the junction kept 6 bases outside the gene matches. The CDR3 is made up of 14 amino acids. The CDR3: CSVMTSGGVHTQYF. The CDR3 coding sequence is TGCAGCGTGATGACTAGCGGGGGGGTACATACGCAGTATTTT.

The chain uses TRBV7-9 and TRBJ2-1; 8 bases agree with TRBD1. The CDR3 is 17 amino acids. From germline, CDR1 is SEHNR and CDR2 FQNEAQ (reference sequence). J was trimmed by 5 bases and V by 0 bases; bases with no gene match: 9. CDR3 protein: CASSLALPGQANNEQFF. DNA for the CDR3: TGTGCCAGCAGCTTAGCGCTTCCGGGACAGGCAAACAATGAGCAGTTCTTC.

This rearrangement joins TRBV11-2 to TRBJ1-1; D is perhaps TRBD1 (5 bases). Germline V lookup: CDR1 SGHAT, CDR2 FQNNGV. The CDR3 covers 21 residues. The V and J ends lost 0 bases and 6 bases respectively, with 32 bases between them. CDR3 amino acids: CASSLELIGQGLRTLSSEAFF. The CDR3 DNA reads TGTGCCAGCAGCTTAGAATTGATTGGACAAGGGCTGAGAACACTTTCTTCTGAAGCTTTCTTT.

Remarks on this clonotype: One base away lies a much larger clone, so this may be a sequencing read error. This sequence joins TRBV20-1 and TRBJ2-5; D gene unclear. Germline-derived CDR1 and CDR2 are DFQATT and SNEGSKA (reference sequence). V lost 7 bases, J lost 5 bases, and 8 bases lay in between. CDR3 size: 10 residues. The CDR3 DNA reads TGCAGTGTCCCCACGGAGACCCAGTACTTC. Amino acids: CSVPTETQYF.

This clonotype was picked up a small number of times. The rearrangement links TRBV10-3 to TRBJ1-5; 8 nucleotides line up with TRBD1. Germline trimming cut 11 bases from V and 4 bases from J; bases unmatched to any gene: 10. This CDR3 spans 14 amino acids. Germline CDR1 is ENHRY and CDR2 is SYGVKD. CDR3 bases: TGTGCCTCCCCTTCGGACAGGGATAATCAGCCCCAGCATTTT. Its protein product is CASPSDRDNQPQHF.

The chain carries TRBV7-8 and TRBJ1-5; TRBD1 is a possible D gene (6 bases). Germline CDR1 is SGHVS and CDR2 is FQNEAQ. Trimming removed 1 base from V and 0 bases from J, with 10 bases in between. The CDR3 length is 16 residues. CDR3 amino acids: CASSLVQGYSNQPQHF. As DNA, the CDR3 is TGTGCCAGCAGCTTAGTACAGGGTTATAGCAATCAGCCCCAGCATTTT. Drawing the rest from reference TRBV7-8 and TRBJ1-5, the complete variable domain is GAGVSQSPRYKVAKRGQDVALRCDPISGHVSLFWYQQALGQGPEFLTYFQNEAQLDKSGLPSDRFFAERPEGSVSTLKIQRTQQEDSAVYLCASSLVQGYSNQPQHFGDGTRLSIL.

The J gene is TRBJ2-2, the V gene TRBV19, with a tentative D call TRBD1 (5 bases). Germline-derived CDR1 and CDR2 are LNHDA and SQIVND (reference sequence). The CDR3 runs 16 residues. With 1 base removed from V and 2 bases from J, the gap between germline ends came to 11 bases. The CDR3 here is CASSIGSRANTGELFF. The DNA for the CDR3 is TGTGCCAGTAGTATAGGGAGCAGGGCTAACACCGGGGAGCTGTTTTTT.

V and J are TRBV7-2 and TRBJ2-5; D is possibly TRBD2 (6 bases). Germline V gives CDR1 SGHTA, CDR2 FQGNSA. The CDR3 spans 17 residues. The ends were cut back, 2 bases at V and 1 base at J, with 17 bases in the middle. For the CDR3, the DNA is TGTGCCAGCAGCTTATCACCACTAGCAAAACCCCAAGAGACCCAGTACTTC. Encoded protein: CASSLSPLAKPQETQYF.

This clonotype has a handful of counts. The chain is built from TRBV3-1 and TRBJ1-5; 7 nucleotides line up with TRBD1. Per the germline V gene, CDR1 is LGHDT and CDR2 is YNNKEL (reference sequence). This CDR3 spans 16 amino acids. V shed 1 base, J shed 2 bases, and the junction held 5 bases outside the gene matches. The CDR3 is CASSQGQGGGNQPQHF. The CDR3 coding sequence is TGTGCCAGCAGCCAAGGACAGGGTGGCGGCAATCAGCCCCAGCATTTT.

Here the CDR3 DNA reads TGCGCCAGCAGCCCGGTAGAGGGGAGGATTACTGAAGCTTTCTTT. Its translation is CASSPVEGRITEAFF. The chain recombines TRBV4-3 with TRBJ1-1; a weak D match, TRBD1 (5 bases). The germline V gene encodes CDR1 LGHNA and CDR2 YSLEER. V lost 4 bases and J lost 5, with 17 bases in between. The CDR3 has 15 amino acids.

There are a few counts of this clonotype. The V call is TRBV5-6, the J call TRBJ1-1; the D gene is possibly TRBD1 (6 bases). V lost 0 bases and J lost 3, with 9 bases in between. The CDR3 spans 14 residues. Germline V gives CDR1 SGHDT, CDR2 YYEEEE. The CDR3 bases are TGTGCCAGCAGCTTGGGACAGGTGGACACTGAAGCTTTCTTT. It yields the protein CASSLGQVDTEAFF.

This clonotype has a single count. The chain couples TRBV5-6 to TRBJ2-7; 7 bases fit TRBD1. This CDR3 contains 16 residues. V lost 0 bases to trimming and J lost 4 bases; unmatched junction nucleotides: 10. Germline V gene data show CDR1 as SGHDT and CDR2 as YYEEEE. The CDR3 here is CASSLVYRDRAYEQYF. The CDR3 nucleotides read TGTGCCAGCAGCTTGGTTTACCGAGACAGGGCTTACGAGCAGTACTTC.

This clonotype was observed a handful of times. The rearrangement links TRBV6-2 or TRBV6-3 to TRBJ2-3, with D perhaps assigned TRBD1 or TRBD2 (5 bases each). Looked up from germline, CDR1 is MNHEY and CDR2 is SVGEGT. CDR3 length: 15 residues. V lost 7 bases to trimming and J lost 3 bases, with 17 bases between them. As DNA, the CDR3 is TGTGCCAGCACCTACGGGGCAGGGTGGACAGATACGCAGTATTTT. The encoded protein is CASTYGAGWTDTQYF.

V gene TRBV9 combines with J gene TRBJ2-3, with 8 bases lining up with TRBD2. The V gene's germline CDR1 is SGDLS and CDR2 YYNGEE. The CDR3 spans 15 residues. With V trimmed by 3 bases and J by 2 bases, 5 bases remained unmatched. The chain's CDR3 is CASSAGGANTDTQYF. The DNA for the CDR3 is TGTGCCAGCAGCGCGGGGGGGGCCAACACAGATACGCAGTATTTT. The whole variable domain, remainder taken from reference TRBV9 and TRBJ2-3, is DSGVTQTPKHLITATGQRVTLRCSPRSGDLSVYWYQQSLDQGLQFLIQYYNGEERAKGNILERFSAQQFPDLHSELNLSSLELGDSALYFCASSAGGANTDTQYFGPGTRLTVL.

J is TRBJ1-5 and V is TRBV7-9; no definite D call. Germline CDR1 SEHNR, CDR2 FQNEAQ (reference sequence). The V end lost 5 bases, the J end lost 7 bases, and 12 bases lay between the germline ends. CDR3 size: 13 residues. The CDR3, as DNA: TGTGCCAGCAGCACGGAGCTCGGGCAGCCCCAGCATTTT. Translation: CASSTELGQPQHF.

The chain joins TRBV6-2 or TRBV6-3 to TRBJ2-1; D call uncertain. The CDR3 totals 11 residues. Germline loops: CDR1 MNHEY, CDR2 SVGEGT. Deletions cut 5 bases from V and 14 bases from J, with 13 bases between. In DNA form, the CDR3 reads TGTGCCAGCAGTGTATCTAGGGAAGAGTTCTTC. It is translated as CASSVSREEFF.